Listed here is a single T cell receptor beta chain. The authors' processing: Researchers report that nucleated cell counts were estimated from reference gene primer amplification. Sequenced by immunoSEQ multiplex PCR; TCRdb stores in-frame clones only, minus some. V, J and clone size were drawn from that table, and D and trimming were deduced from the DNA. The table lists some 120,000 clones, 84% of them singletons. The sample belongs to a study of blood T cell repertoires in COVID-19. As for the study in general: Italy, Spain and the United States were the sources of the convalescent and acute COVID-19 samples. PBMCs, B-cell-depleted T cells, or T cells provided the cDNA or gDNA that made up the material.

The junction had 3 bases not matched to a gene; V was cut back by 6 bases and J by 2 bases. This CDR3 is built from 13 residues. This receptor was identified in a human donor in a cohort sampled during active COVID-19. The chain is built from TRBV12-3 or TRBV12-4 and TRBJ2-5; 7 bases match TRBD1. The material sequenced was peripheral blood. CDR3 nucleotides: TGTGCCAGCAGAGCACAGGGGCAAGAGACCCAGTACTTC. It specifies CASRAQGQETQYF.